This entry is about one TCR beta chain. Antigen unknown. The CDR3 has 21 residues. Per the germline V gene, CDR1 is LNHDA and CDR2 is SQIVND (reference sequence). The trim removed 3 bases at V and 0 bases at J, leaving 12 bases unmatched. The data derive from a study of T cell responses to AZD1222 COVID-19 vaccine. Using immunoSEQ multiplex PCR, the repertoire was profiled, and TCRdb retains in-frame clones only, with some absent. The profile shows roughly 120,000 clones, 88% of them singletons. Study-level findings and limits: A reported finding is that nearly half of spike-specific TCRs target unmutated variant regions. There were mostly white British donors and more females than males, and clonal diversity was possibly underestimated.

This sequence was found in an adult in good health. The chain links TRBV19 to TRBJ2-6; 12 positions agree with TRBD1. The sequenced sample was peripheral blood, obtained on day 0 of AZD1222 vaccination. The CDR3 bases are TGTGCCAGTAGTATGCCCCGGGACAGGGGGCCTCTTGGCTCTGGGGCCAACGTCCTGACTTTC. Its protein is CASSMPRDRGPLGSGANVLTF.